This T cell receptor (beta chain) is drawn from a study of cytotoxic CD8 clonotypes in ibrutinib-treated CLL. TCRdb's table, derived via immunoSEQ multiplex PCR, lists solely in-frame clones and lacks some. The sample includes about 160,000 clones, roughly four fifths of them seen just once. V shed 6 bases and J 4 bases; nucleotides not matched to a gene: 6. Germline V gives CDR1 MNHEY, CDR2 SVGAGI. This CDR3 has 14 residues. The sample was PBMCs, taken after 24 months of ibrutinib treatment. The genes are TRBV6-5 and TRBJ2-1; 7 positions agree with TRBD2. This sequence originates from a human donor with chronic lymphocytic leukemia. CDR3 region: CASRASAGYNEQFF. The DNA of the CDR3 is TGTGCCAGCAGGGCGTCAGCGGGGTACAATGAGCAGTTCTTC.